This T cell receptor (beta chain) appears in the sequencing data of a study of cytomegalovirus exposure and HLA in healthy donors (dated by TCRdb to about 2017). Context from the whole study: An earlier analysis of about 560 of the donors reported 276 Gb of sequence data and 95 million to 140 million unique TCR beta sequences obtained from about 180 million T cells. In a later analysis, previously published TCR beta repertoires from several hundred donors were re-analyzed and high-resolution HLA genotyping was added so that TCR occurrence patterns could be studied. A separate validation cohort of roughly 120 different subjects was used in addition to the roughly 640-subject first cohort. Typing coverage varied by locus: roughly 629-640 donors for A, B, C, DRB1 and DQB1; roughly 560 for DQA1; more than 600 for DPA1; roughly 450 for DPB1. Donor age, sex, ethnicity and CMV serostatus were compiled together with the repertoire data. Every repertoire in the discovery cohort had been generated on one and the same sequencing platform. To predict cytomegalovirus infection status, the study combined high-throughput TCR immunosequencing, statistical association of individual TCRs with disease status, and machine learning. In the later analysis, no new phenotypic data were used to find candidate immune exposures; instead, reliance was placed on TCR beta sequences and their occurrence across donors. On average, 235,054 unique TCR beta nucleotide sequences were sequenced per donor among 398 genotyped donors of the cohort, with roughly 20% of those sequences being non-productive. Around 300 gigabases of sequencing data and 70 million to 85 million unique TCR sequences were included in an early release covering 550 to 800 HLA-typed donors. The study used immunosequencing to profile the T cell repertoires of approximately 630 subjects and linked those repertoires to cytomegalovirus serostatus. Roughly five DR-DQ haplotypes were handled as single units for association and clustering because linkage in the cohort was strong. To decide whether each TCR beta V gene segment behaved as functional or pseudogenic, an earlier analysis of over 500 of the donors relied on high-throughput TCR beta sequencing. Of the roughly 400 genotyped donors, 81% were placed in the genetic ancestry cluster associated with self-reported Caucasian donors. A later genetic analysis took genome-wide SNP genotypes for about 55% of the roughly 670 donors and used that subset as a discovery cohort. The aim of the study was to test whether cataloging public T cell receptors could identify signatures of past pathogen exposure. Both class I and class II loci were covered by HLA typing, at four-digit resolution.

Paper-wide results and their limitations: Because the 87-base-pair reads could not distinguish some IMGT-functional V segments, including TRBV6-2 and TRBV6-3, those segments were excluded. Because some donors lacked HLA typing at each locus, the association tests relied only on the typed subset. In a later genetic analysis, a missense DCLRE1C variant was associated with V-gene and J-gene trimming of TCR beta chains, and the association was replicated in an independent cohort. Compared with equally common non-associated chains, HLA-associated TCR beta chains in a later analysis were more clonally expanded and had lower generation probabilities. In a later genetic analysis, fewer N-insertions in productive TCRs were reported among donors in an Asian-associated ancestry cluster than the roughly 670-donor mean. Immune exposure information for the cohort was limited to CMV serostatus. Because counts were too low, 15 to 20 rarely observed V segments, including chromosome 9 orphons, were excluded from the earlier analysis of about 500 of the donors. Assigning TCR associations to individual alleles was difficult when HLA alleles, especially DR and DQ, strongly co-occurred. Sequencing depth was assumed to be roughly uniform across donors in the presence/absence analyses, though that assumption may not hold. In vitro tests confirmed that a few of the cytomegalovirus-associated TCR beta chains recognize cytomegalovirus antigens. A later analysis associated 16,951 TCR beta sequences with specific HLA alleles at a false discovery rate of 0.05. The authors suggested that the approach could potentially be generalized to other disease states and immunological phenotypes. In an earlier analysis of about 550 of the donors, most TCR beta V segments were observed in productive rearrangements about 90% or about 30% of the time, broadly matching IMGT annotations. While some public TCRs were present in many individuals, most TCR sequences turned up only very rarely across donors. The study listed 150 to 200 TCR beta chains as associated with cytomegalovirus. Several of the top co-occurrence clusters appeared to be linked to parvovirus B19, influenza, CMV and Epstein-Barr virus, according to a later analysis. In both the original and validation cohorts, the classifier was reported to diagnose cytomegalovirus status with high specificity and sensitivity. Correlated functional status among segregating V segments might be attributable to linkage disequilibrium, but an unknown experimental factor could not be ruled out. A cluster of highly shared sequence variants was judged likely to represent a technical artifact of the sequencing pipeline. A further reported finding was that TCR beta sequences accurately predicted the HLA-A and HLA-B alleles for most subjects in the first cohort. Only TCR beta chains were sequenced in this cohort, and the absence of alpha or paired-chain data limited detectable features. According to a later analysis, TCR association rates differed among HLA loci, with DRB1 alleles showing the most associated TCRs and HLA-C alleles showing the fewest. Most CMV-associated TCR beta chains appeared to be HLA-restricted in a later analysis, and the HLA associations seemed to be driven largely by CMV exposure.

The library was obtained by the immunoSEQ multiplex PCR assay. A mixture of 60 forward primers for TCR Vbeta segments and 13 reverse primers for TCR Jbeta segments was used in the multiplex PCR. A multiplex PCR assay on genomic DNA amplified the CDR3 region of rearranged TCR beta genes. The Illumina HiSeq System was used to sequence the amplified TCR beta libraries as 87-base-pair reads. For the original study's pipeline: A later analysis tallied roughly 76 million unique TCR beta chains across the roughly 610 repertoires, and about 10 million of those chains were shared by two or more donors. Raw reads were error-corrected and collapsed into unique sequences with a nearest-neighbor algorithm that merged closely related sequences to remove PCR and sequencing errors. CDR3 sequences were aligned to IMGT reference sequences to assign V, D and J gene segments. For a sequence to be retained, a match of at least six nucleotides to both a V gene segment and a J gene segment was required. A rearrangement was called productive if the CDR3 had no stop codons and remained in frame with V and J, and every other rearrangement was called non-productive. CDR3 was defined according to IMGT convention as the region running from the second conserved V-encoded cysteine to the conserved J-encoded phenylalanine. Sequences without an unambiguous match to a single V gene segment were excluded from the earlier analysis of about 600 of the donors. In an earlier analysis of a few hundred of the donors, V segments were called functional above 56.7% productive rearrangements and were called segregating when the between-donor standard deviation exceeded 5%. A statistical classification framework was built for diagnosing cytomegalovirus status from the catalog of TCR beta chain sequences. V and J gene assignment, in a later analysis, came from comparing TCR nucleotide sequences with IMGT/GENE-DB human TR gene sequences. A later analysis assigned CDR3 sequences and most-parsimonious VDJ recombination scenarios with the TCRdist pipeline. A later analysis defined each TCR beta chain by its CDR3 amino acid sequence plus V-gene family, and excluded reads lacking a unique V-gene family. To address suspected cross-contamination and a sequencing artifact, a later analysis removed roughly 640 highly shared, low-generation-probability nucleotide sequences. For each public chain, a later analysis derived a clonal expansion index from normalized ranks of inferred template counts within each repertoire. In a later analysis, generation probabilities were computed with a VDJ recombination model fitted to out-of-frame rearrangements, and the resulting probabilities were checked against IGoR. In a later analysis, hypergeometric tests were used to score TCR-TCR, TCR-HLA and TCR-CMV co-occurrence, with a repertoire-size bias correction applied to TCR pairs. False discovery rates were estimated in a later analysis by permuting HLA or CMV assignments 20 times. In a later analysis, co-occurring TCRs were grouped using DBSCAN, and TCRdist sequence similarity was added for clustering within HLA-allele-positive subsets. For co-occurrence clustering, repertoires with fewer than 30,000 or more than 120,000 public chains were excluded, along with a handful of repertoires with anomalous nucleotide sharing. Here the immuneACCESS table is served through TCRdb, limited to in-frame sequences with V and J called. Missing clones are a known gap in these copies; in checked studies unresolved V genes cover under half, and the rest lacks a known reason. That table is the source of V, J and clone size, and D and trimming were worked out from the DNA. Recorded for this sample are around 170,000 clones; about four fifths of them occurred a single time. The ten largest clonotypes hold about 1.9% of the sample.

The cohort comprised 670 or so healthy bone marrow donors. At the time of sampling, all cohort members were nominally healthy, though unrecorded immune exposures were likely present. The donor tested CMV seronegative, placing the donor among the 300 to 450 seronegative members of the cohort. A peripheral blood sample was provided by each donor, and peripheral blood mononuclear cells were used for TCR beta sequencing. The Qiagen DNeasy Blood Extraction Kit was used to extract genomic DNA from the blood cell samples. In the germline V gene, CDR1 corresponds to SGHTA and CDR2 to FQGNSA. Including cysteine and phenylalanine, the CDR3 has 14 amino acids. Only the CDR3 DNA stays, 42 bases, in frame from base 1. The V end loses 1 base and the J end loses 5 bases, and a stretch of 12 bases separates them. This clone occurred a few times. Its target antigen remains unknown. Qualities for individual bases were not recorded, and no much larger clone is one base off.

The receptor comes from a woman aged 25-40 years in good health and CMV-seronegative. The source material was PBMCs. This receptor chain uses TRBV7-2 and TRBJ2-7; TRBD2 is a weak D gene call, 5 bases matching. The CDR3 reads CASSLGLEGDEQYF. The sequence in DNA is TGTGCCAGCAGCTTAGGCCTTGAGGGAGACGAGCAGTACTTC.